The 23 T cell receptor beta chains listed next were all sequenced from one sample in a study of sequential checkpoint blockade in melanoma. This table comes from immunoSEQ multiplex PCR, and its TCRdb copy is limited to in-frame clones, with some not included. Of under 40,000 clones listed, approximately 91% are singletons. Indicated treatment: randomized to nivolumab then ipilimumab (arm A) or the reverse (arm B). Sequences were derived from CD8+ T cells sorted from blood (inferred from file names), sampled from a patient given nivolumab and ipilimumab in sequence. The receptors here all came from a human donor with melanoma.

V gene TRBV2 combines with J gene TRBJ1-4; a weak D match, TRBD1 (5 bases). This CDR3 comprises 15 residues. Germline V CDR1 and CDR2: SNHLY, FYNNEI. V lost 8 bases and J lost 8, with 21 bases in between. DNA for the CDR3: TGTGCCAGCCGCGGTCATAAGGGGTCGAGGGAAAAACTGTTTTTT. Its translation is CASRGHKGSREKLFF. Supplemented by reference TRBV2 and TRBJ1-4, the full variable domain reads EPEVTQTPSHQVTQMGQEVILRCVPISNHLYFYWYRQILGQKVEFLVSFYNNEISEKSEIFDDQFSVERPDGSNFTLKIRSTKLEDSAMYFCASRGHKGSREKLFFGSGTQLSVL.

A note on this clone: One junction end does not reproduce the germline sequence, and a read error may be involved. Additional DNA sequences in this sample encode the identical CDR3. The DNA for the CDR3 is TGTGCCAGCTCACTTGGGGCGGGAGGGGGGGTGAAGCTCTTC. It specifies CASSLGAGGGVKLF. V and J are TRBV27 and TRBJ2-1; 9 bases align to TRBD2. CDR3 length equals 14 residues. Germline V gives CDR1 MNHEY, CDR2 SMNVEV (reference sequence).

CDR3 sequence reads: CASSLFRGVTEAFF. Here the CDR3 DNA reads TGTGCCAGCAGCTTGTTCCGGGGTGTTACTGAAGCTTTCTTT. The J gene is TRBJ1-1, the V gene TRBV5-6; D is uncertain. Trimming pared 1 base from V and 5 bases from J, leaving 12 bases between. The CDR3 totals 14 residues. Germline CDR1 SGHDT, CDR2 YYEEEE.

This chain links TRBV30 with TRBJ2-1, with unresolved D. Germline V lookup: CDR1 GTSNPN, CDR2 SVGIG (reference sequence). The CDR3 is 13 amino acids. V was trimmed by 4 bases and J by 5 bases, leaving 12 bases between them. The CDR3 sequence: CAWIASDDNEQFF. The CDR3, as DNA: TGTGCCTGGATAGCCAGCGACGACAATGAGCAGTTCTTC. The variable domain in full, completed from reference TRBV30 and TRBJ2-1, reads SQTIHQWPATLVQPVGSPLSLECTVEGTSNPNLYWYRQAAGRGLQLLFYSVGIGQISSEVPQNLSASRPQDRQFILSSKKLLLSDSGFYLCAWIASDDNEQFFGPGTRLTVL.

The chain has TRBV27 and TRBJ2-1; 8 bases map to TRBD2. J lost 8 bases, V lost 2 bases, and 11 bases had no gene match. The CDR3 totals 16 residues. Germline-derived CDR1 and CDR2 are MNHEY and SMNVEV (reference sequence). CDR3 in amino acids: CASSLTEAGAFDEQFF. The CDR3 DNA is TGTGCCAGCAGTTTAACGGAAGCGGGAGCTTTCGATGAGCAGTTCTTC.

The chain couples TRBV7-8 to TRBJ2-7, with TRBD1 matching over 8 bases. Germline V gene lookup returns CDR1 SGHVS and CDR2 FQNEAQ. This CDR3 comprises 14 residues. Trimming cost V 5 bases and J 7 bases; bases outside gene matches: 10. The CDR3 DNA reads TGTGCCAGCAGCCCTGGACAGGGCCTAATAGAGCAGTACGTC. Amino acid sequence: CASSPGQGLIEQYV.

The CDR3, as DNA: TGTGCCAGCAGTCCGGAGGGAATAAAAGAGACCCAGTACTTC. It yields the protein CASSPEGIKETQYF. The J gene is TRBJ2-5, the V gene TRBV6-5; maybe TRBD2 (6 bases). V was clipped by 5 bases and J by 3 bases, with 13 bases between them. The CDR3 runs to 14 residues. The germline V gene has CDR1 MNHEY and CDR2 SVGAGI.

The chain combines TRBV27 with TRBJ2-1; D unresolved. Trimming left V 3 bases short and J 5 bases short, with 2 bases between. This CDR3 spans 11 amino acids. Germline V lookup: CDR1 MNHEY, CDR2 SMNVEV (reference sequence). CDR3 bases: TGTGCCAGCAGTTTCAACAATGAGCAGTTCTTC. Translated, it gives CASSFNNEQFF.

There are a few counts of this clone. The chain links TRBV21-1 to TRBJ1-4. TRBV21-1 is a recognized pseudogene. The CDR3 has 15 residues. CDR3: CASSSVGGQDEKLFF. The CDR3 DNA follows: TGTGCCAGCAGCTCGGTGGGGGGGCAGGATGAAAAACTGTTTTTT.

This rearrangement joins TRBV6-5 to TRBJ2-7; 7 bases agree with TRBD2. Per the germline V gene, CDR1 is MNHEY and CDR2 is SVGAGI. This CDR3 spans 15 amino acids. Germline trimming cut 0 bases from V and 2 bases from J; bases unmatched to any gene: 4. This CDR3 reads CASSYSTGGTYEQYF. The CDR3 DNA is TGTGCCAGCAGTTACTCGACGGGGGGAACCTACGAGCAGTACTTC.

The chain is built from TRBV18 and TRBJ2-7, with 7 bases matching TRBD2. CDR3 size: 13 residues. The V gene's germline CDR1 is KGHSH and CDR2 LQKENI. The V gene end was trimmed by 3 bases and the J gene end by 3 bases; junction bases not matched to a gene: 2. The CDR3 coding sequence is TGTGCCAGCTCACCCGGGACTAACTACGAGCAGTACTTC. It codes for CASSPGTNYEQYF. Looking up the rest from reference TRBV18 and TRBJ2-7 gives the full variable domain: NAGVMQNPRHLVRRRGQEARLRCSPMKGHSHVYWYRQLPEEGLKFMVYLQKENIIDESGMPKERFSAEFPKEGPSILRIQQVVRGDSAAYFCASSPGTNYEQYFGPGTRLTVT.

This clone showed up just once. This chain joins TRBV13 and TRBJ2-1, with 7 positions matching TRBD2. This CDR3 region has 15 residues. V was clipped by 4 bases and J by 4 bases; unmatched bases: 7. From germline, CDR1 is PRHDT and CDR2 FYEKMQ (reference sequence). The CDR3 protein is CASSSTREVYNEQFF. The DNA for the CDR3 is TGTGCCAGCAGCTCCACCCGGGAGGTTTACAATGAGCAGTTCTTC.

The rearrangement joins TRBV5-4 to TRBJ1-1; D is ambiguous. Germline values: CDR1 SGHNT, CDR2 YYREEE (reference sequence). V lost 5 bases and J lost 5, with 19 bases in between. The length of the CDR3 is 15 residues. CDR3 in amino acids: CASSLRPGSGTEAFF. The CDR3 DNA follows: TGTGCCAGCAGTCTCCGACCGGGTAGTGGGACTGAAGCTTTCTTT.

This chain connects TRBV9 to TRBJ2-3, with D perhaps TRBD1 (5 bases). Germline values: CDR1 SGDLS, CDR2 YYNGEE. Between the trimmed V and J ends, which lost 0 bases and 0 bases, there was a span of 14 bases. CDR3 size: 17 residues. The CDR3 region is CASSVDLGHLSTDTQYF. The CDR3 DNA reads TGTGCCAGCAGCGTAGATTTGGGGCACCTTAGCACAGATACGCAGTATTTT.

The chain combines TRBV7-8 with TRBJ2-1; D perhaps matches TRBD1 (6 bases). This CDR3 spans 17 amino acids. V was trimmed by 5 bases and J by 2 bases, leaving 19 bases between them. CDR1 and CDR2 (germline): SGHVS, FQNEAQ. The CDR3: CASSLQGWGLPYNEQFF. As DNA, the CDR3 is TGTGCCAGCAGCCTCCAGGGATGGGGGCTACCCTACAATGAGCAGTTCTTC. Complete variable domain (other parts from reference TRBV7-8 and TRBJ2-1): GAGVSQSPRYKVAKRGQDVALRCDPISGHVSLFWYQQALGQGPEFLTYFQNEAQLDKSGLPSDRFFAERPEGSVSTLKIQRTQQEDSAVYLCASSLQGWGLPYNEQFFGPGTRLTVL.

This chain links TRBV7-9 with TRBJ2-1; weak D call: TRBD2 (5 bases). The CDR3 has 14 residues. CDR1 is SEHNR and CDR2 is FQNEAQ in the germline V gene (reference sequence). The germline V and J ends were trimmed by 8 bases and 0 bases, with 11 bases remaining between them. As DNA, the CDR3 is TGTGCCAGCCGGGATACGCCCTCCTACAATGAGCAGTTCTTC. The encoded protein is CASRDTPSYNEQFF.

A remark on this clone: Other DNA sequences in this specimen translate into the identical CDR3. The chain has TRBV4-1 and TRBJ1-2, with a tentative D call TRBD1 (6 bases). CDR1 is MGHRA and CDR2 is YSYEKL in the germline V gene. This CDR3 has 15 residues. Trimming shortened V by 2 bases and J by 0 bases, and 10 bases separated the two germline ends. CDR3 DNA sequence: TGCGCCAGCAGCCAACTAGGGACAACTAACTATGGCTACACCTTC. Encoded protein: CASSQLGTTNYGYTF.

This sequence joins TRBV6-1 and TRBJ2-1; D might be TRBD2 (5 bases). Trimming took 8 bases from V and 7 from J, leaving 15 bases between them. This CDR3 has 13 residues. CDR1 is MNHNS and CDR2 is SASEGT in the germline V gene. The CDR3 DNA is TGTGCCAGCGGGGAGTGGTTCGTAAATGAGCAGTTCTTC. It specifies CASGEWFVNEQFF.

The chain uses TRBV5-4 and TRBJ1-2, with no clear D. The CDR3 loop spans 11 amino acids. Trimming took 4 bases from V and 7 from J, leaving 8 bases between them. CDR1 is SGHNT and CDR2 is YYREEE in the germline V gene (reference sequence). The CDR3 sequence is CASSPGFGYTF. In DNA, the CDR3 is TGTGCCAGCAGCCCCGGGTTTGGCTACACCTTC.

This chain joins TRBV23-1 and TRBJ2-7, with TRBD1 identical over 8 bases. TRBV23-1 is designated an ORF whose function remains uncertain. The CDR3 length is 14 residues. With V trimmed by 8 bases and J by 0 bases, 6 bases remained unmatched. This CDR3 is CASSRTGSSYEQYV. CDR3 bases: TGCGCCAGCTCCCGGACAGGGAGCTCCTACGAGCAGTACGTC.

The chain has TRBV28 and TRBJ2-7; 9 nucleotides align to TRBD2. The germline gives CDR1 MDHEN, CDR2 SYDVKM. Losses at the gene ends were 4 bases for V and 5 bases for J; bases not matched to a gene: 12. CDR3 length: 16 amino acids. In DNA, the CDR3 is TGTGCCAGCAGTTACCCTCCGGGACTAGCATCCCACGAGCAGTACTTC. As protein: CASSYPPGLASHEQYF.

The V gene is TRBV9, the J gene TRBJ2-2; D is undetermined. The CDR3 is 12 amino acids. Trimming pared 1 base from V and 10 bases from J, leaving 8 bases between. The germline gives CDR1 SGDLS, CDR2 YYNGEE. CDR3 region: CASSVTPQELFF. As DNA, the CDR3 is TGTGCCAGCAGCGTAACTCCCCAGGAGCTGTTTTTT.

The chain couples TRBV7-9 to TRBJ1-2; D might be TRBD1 (5 bases). Between the trimmed V and J ends, which lost 2 bases and 6 bases, there was a span of 16 bases. CDR1 is SEHNR and CDR2 is FQNEAQ in the germline V gene (reference sequence). CDR3 length: 15 amino acids. CDR3: CASSLPGQTLNGYTF. In DNA form, the CDR3 reads TGTGCCAGCAGCTTACCAGGACAAACCCTTAATGGCTACACCTTC.